One and the same sample provided the 10 T cell receptor beta chains below, sequenced in a study of CD4 and CD8 cells across lung adenocarcinoma regions. One entry per CDR3 protein results from TCRdb running MiXCR on the PCR reads. The sample lists some 3,700 distinct CDR3 sequences; roughly 51% were seen once. The specimen was CD4+ T cells from the margin of a lung tumor. These receptor sequences come from a female donor with lung adenocarcinoma. The CD4 and CD8 labels of this study may be unreliable.

The chain carries TRBV6-1 and TRBJ2-5; D not certain. The CDR3 contains 16 residues. Trimming took off 1 base at V and 2 bases at J, with 14 bases between the two ends. Germline-derived CDR1 and CDR2 are MNHNS and SASEGT. The CDR3 is CASSEGKHAIQETQYF. The CDR3 DNA is TGTGCCAGCAGTGAAGGGAAACATGCCATACAAGAGACCCAGTACTTC.

A few counts support this clonotype. The gene calls are TRBV3-1 and TRBJ2-5; possible D gene TRBD2, 5 bases. Germline assignment: CDR1 LGHDT and CDR2 YNNKEL (reference sequence). This CDR3 is built from 13 residues. Trimming shortened V by 3 bases and J by 2 bases, and 7 bases separated the two germline ends. The CDR3 nucleotides are TGTGCCAGCAGCCAGGAGCGGCAAGAGACCCAGTACTTC. It translates to CASSQERQETQYF.

This CDR3 reads CASSILAGSREQFF. The CDR3 DNA reads as TGTGCCAGCAGTATACTAGCGGGCTCCAGGGAGCAGTTCTTC. J is TRBJ2-1 and V is TRBV27; TRBD2 aligns across 9 bases. The length of the CDR3 is 14 residues. V was pared by 5 bases and J by 10 bases, with 9 bases of the junction left unmatched. Germline values: CDR1 MNHEY, CDR2 SMNVEV (reference sequence).

By frequency in the sample, this clonotype is large. The chain links TRBV27 to TRBJ2-5; 12 positions match TRBD2. The CDR3 sequence is 17 residues long. Germline V gives CDR1 MNHEY, CDR2 SMNVEV (reference sequence). V trimming: 6 bases; J trimming: 2 bases; junction bases outside the gene matches: 10. The CDR3 here is CASRRLAGDPLQETQYF. CDR3 coding DNA: TGTGCCAGCAGAAGACTAGCGGGAGATCCCTTACAAGAGACCCAGTACTTC.

In regard to this clonotype: The junction and the germline gene differ at one end; a read error may be behind it. CDR3 bases: TGTGCTAGCAGCTTAGGGGGGGGCTCAGAGACCCAGTACTTC. Translation gives CASSLGGGSETQYF. The chain combines TRBV7-7 with TRBJ2-5; a possible D gene is TRBD2 (7 bases). CDR1 is SSHAT and CDR2 is FNYEAQ in the germline V gene (reference sequence). This CDR3 region has 14 residues.

This clonotype appeared a few times. One end of the junction does not line up with germline, which may come from a read error. The CDR3 DNA reads as TGTGCCAGCAGTGAGGCAGGGGGCAATCAGCCCCACCACTTT. This sequence encodes CASSEAGGNQPHHF. This chain links TRBV6-1 with TRBJ1-5; 8 bases are a match to TRBD1. From germline, CDR1 is MNHNS and CDR2 SASEGT. This CDR3 comprises 14 residues.

This clonotype is labeled large. The chain recombines TRBV6-5 with TRBJ2-1; 7 bases map to TRBD1. This CDR3 spans 14 amino acids. Germline CDR1 is MNHEY and CDR2 is SVGAGI. The trim removed 6 bases at V and 6 bases at J, leaving 8 bases unmatched. The CDR3 DNA sequence: TGTGCCAGCAGAAAGACAGGGCCAGGCAATGAGCAGTTCTTC. It encodes CASRKTGPGNEQFF.

The chain is built from TRBV12-3 or TRBV12-4 and TRBJ2-1; TRBD2 aligns across 7 bases. Trimming took 5 bases from V and 3 from J; bases not matched to a gene: 7. The CDR3 totals 15 residues. CDR3 nucleotide sequence: TGTGCCAGCAGTCCAAGCGGGAAGGGCTACAATGAGCAGTTCTTC. Its protein product is CASSPSGKGYNEQFF.

By share of the sample, this clonotype is medium-sized. V gene TRBV6-5 combines with J gene TRBJ2-3, with D perhaps TRBD1 (5 bases). V lost 2 bases and J 2 bases, leaving 20 bases between the germline ends. The length of the CDR3 is 18 residues. The germline CDR1 and CDR2 sequences are MNHEY and SVGAGI. Written as DNA, the CDR3 is TGTGCCAGCAGTTACGCGCCATCCCTCGGCAGGGACACAGATACGCAGTATTTT. This codes for CASSYAPSLGRDTDTQYF.

The chain has TRBV6-1 and TRBJ2-3, with 13 bases lining up with TRBD2. The last part of the DNA fits TRBJ2-7 better; the J call may be wrong. Germline loops: CDR1 MNHNS, CDR2 SASEGT. The CDR3 runs to 15 residues. CDR3 in amino acids: CASSATSGGGYEQYF. The CDR3 DNA is TGTGCCAGCAGTGCTACTAGCGGGGGGGGCTACGAGCAGTACTTC.